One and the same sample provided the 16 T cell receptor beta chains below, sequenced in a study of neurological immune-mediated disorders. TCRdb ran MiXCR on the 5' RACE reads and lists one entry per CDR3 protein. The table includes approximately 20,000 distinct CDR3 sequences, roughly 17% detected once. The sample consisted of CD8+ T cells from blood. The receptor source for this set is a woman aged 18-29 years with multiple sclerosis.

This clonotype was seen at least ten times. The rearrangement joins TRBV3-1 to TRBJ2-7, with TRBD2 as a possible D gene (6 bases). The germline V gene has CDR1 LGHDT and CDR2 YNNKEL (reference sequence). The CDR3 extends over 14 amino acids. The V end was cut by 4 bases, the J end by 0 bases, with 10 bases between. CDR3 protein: CASSLKRVSYEQYV. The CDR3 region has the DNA TGTGCCAGCAGCCTGAAGCGGGTCTCCTACGAGCAGTACGTC.

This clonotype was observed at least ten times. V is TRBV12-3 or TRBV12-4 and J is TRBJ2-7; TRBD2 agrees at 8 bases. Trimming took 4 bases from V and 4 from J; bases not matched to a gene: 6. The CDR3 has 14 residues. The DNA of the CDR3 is TGTGCCAGCAGTTCGCCTAGCGGGCCTTACGAGCAGTACGTC. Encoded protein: CASSSPSGPYEQYV.

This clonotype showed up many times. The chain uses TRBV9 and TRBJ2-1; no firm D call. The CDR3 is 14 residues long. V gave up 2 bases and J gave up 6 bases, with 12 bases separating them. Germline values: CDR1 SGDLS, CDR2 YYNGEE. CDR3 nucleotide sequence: TGTGCCAGCAGCGTGTGGCGAGGTGTCAATGAGCAGTTCTTC. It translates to CASSVWRGVNEQFF.

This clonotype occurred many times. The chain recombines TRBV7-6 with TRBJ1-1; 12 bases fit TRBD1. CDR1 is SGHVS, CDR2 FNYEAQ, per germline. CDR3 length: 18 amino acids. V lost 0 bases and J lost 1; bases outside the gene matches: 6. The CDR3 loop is CASSLAGTGGPENTEAFF. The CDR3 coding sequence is TGTGCCAGCAGCTTAGCGGGGACAGGGGGCCCTGAGAACACTGAAGCTTTCTTT.

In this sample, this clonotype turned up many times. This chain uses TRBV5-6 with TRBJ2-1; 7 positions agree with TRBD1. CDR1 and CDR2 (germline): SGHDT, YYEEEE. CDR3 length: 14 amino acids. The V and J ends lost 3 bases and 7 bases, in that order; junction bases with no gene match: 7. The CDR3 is CASSYLTGTNEQFF. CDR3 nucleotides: TGTGCCAGCAGCTACTTGACAGGGACGAATGAGCAGTTCTTC. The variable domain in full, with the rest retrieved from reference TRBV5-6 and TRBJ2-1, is DAGVTQSPTHLIKTRGQQVTLRCSPKSGHDTVSWYQQALGQGPQFIFQYYEEEERQRGNFPDRFSGHQFPNYSSELNVNALLLGDSALYLCASSYLTGTNEQFFGPGTRLTVL.

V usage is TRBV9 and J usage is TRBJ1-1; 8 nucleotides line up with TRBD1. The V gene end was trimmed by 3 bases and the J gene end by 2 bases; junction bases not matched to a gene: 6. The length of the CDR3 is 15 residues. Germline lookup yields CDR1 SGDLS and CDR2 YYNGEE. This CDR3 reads CASSDRTGKNTEAFF. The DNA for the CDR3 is TGTGCCAGCAGCGATCGGACAGGGAAAAACACTGAAGCTTTCTTT.

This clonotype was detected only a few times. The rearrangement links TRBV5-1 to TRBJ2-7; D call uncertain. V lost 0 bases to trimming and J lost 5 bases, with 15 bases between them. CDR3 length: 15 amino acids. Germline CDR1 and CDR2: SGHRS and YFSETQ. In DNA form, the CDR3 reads TGCGCCAGCAGCTTGGAAGTGGCAGGCGGCGACGAGCAGTACTTC. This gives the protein CASSLEVAGGDEQYF.

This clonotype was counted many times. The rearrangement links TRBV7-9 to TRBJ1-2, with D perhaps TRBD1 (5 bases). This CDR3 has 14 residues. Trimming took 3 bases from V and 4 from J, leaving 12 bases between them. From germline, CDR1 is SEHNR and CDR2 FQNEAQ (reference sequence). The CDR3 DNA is TGTGCCAGCAGCTTGGGCGAGGGGAGCTATGGCTACACCTTC. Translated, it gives CASSLGEGSYGYTF. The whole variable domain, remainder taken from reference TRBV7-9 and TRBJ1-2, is DTGVSQNPRHKITKRGQNVTFRCDPISEHNRLYWYRQTLGQGPEFLTYFQNEAQLEKSRLLSDRFSAERPKGSFSTLEIQRTEQGDSAMYLCASSLGEGSYGYTFGSGTRLTVV.

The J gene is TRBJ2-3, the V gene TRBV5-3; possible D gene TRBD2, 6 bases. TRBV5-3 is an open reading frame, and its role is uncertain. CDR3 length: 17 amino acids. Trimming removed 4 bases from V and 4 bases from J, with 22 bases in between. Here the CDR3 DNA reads TGTGCCAGAAGCCCCGGGACTGAGGATCCCGGCGCAGATACGCAGTATTTT. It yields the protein CARSPGTEDPGADTQYF.

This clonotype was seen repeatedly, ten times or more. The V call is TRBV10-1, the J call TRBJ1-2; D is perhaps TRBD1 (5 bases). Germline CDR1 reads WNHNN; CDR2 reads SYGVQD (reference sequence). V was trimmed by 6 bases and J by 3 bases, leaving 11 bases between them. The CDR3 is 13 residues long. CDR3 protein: CASSLDTDYGYTF. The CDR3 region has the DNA TGCGCCAGCAGCCTGGACACCGACTATGGCTACACCTTC.

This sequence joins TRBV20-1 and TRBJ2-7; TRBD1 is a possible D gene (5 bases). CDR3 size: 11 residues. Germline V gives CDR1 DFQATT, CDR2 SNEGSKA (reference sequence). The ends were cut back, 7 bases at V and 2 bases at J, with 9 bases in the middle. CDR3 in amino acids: CSGDRAYEQYF. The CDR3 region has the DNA TGCAGTGGAGACAGAGCCTACGAGCAGTACTTC.

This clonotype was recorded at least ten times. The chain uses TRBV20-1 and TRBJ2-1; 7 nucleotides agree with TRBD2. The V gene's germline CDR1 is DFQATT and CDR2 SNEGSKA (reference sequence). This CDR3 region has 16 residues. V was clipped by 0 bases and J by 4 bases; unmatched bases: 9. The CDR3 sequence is CSARDYGRGIYNEQFF. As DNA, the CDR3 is TGCAGTGCTAGAGATTACGGGCGGGGGATATACAATGAGCAGTTCTTC.

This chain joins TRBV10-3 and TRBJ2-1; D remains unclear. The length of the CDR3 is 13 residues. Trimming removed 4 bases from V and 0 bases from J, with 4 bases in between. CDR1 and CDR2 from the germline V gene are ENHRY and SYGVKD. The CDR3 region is CAISVSSYNEQFF. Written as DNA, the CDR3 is TGTGCCATCAGTGTTAGCTCCTACAATGAGCAGTTCTTC.

The chain's CDR3 is CAISRDPNNSPLHF. The CDR3 DNA is TGTGCCATCAGCCGGGACCCAAATAATTCACCCCTCCACTTT. The chain is built from TRBV10-3 and TRBJ1-6; D possibly corresponds to TRBD1 (5 bases). V was clipped by 6 bases and J by 5 bases, with 11 bases between them. Germline CDR1 and CDR2: ENHRY and SYGVKD. The CDR3 consists of 14 residues.

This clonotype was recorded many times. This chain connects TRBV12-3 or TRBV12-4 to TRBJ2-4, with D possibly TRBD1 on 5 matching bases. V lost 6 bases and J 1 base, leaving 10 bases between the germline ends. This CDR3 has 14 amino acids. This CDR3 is CASRPQGAKNIQYF. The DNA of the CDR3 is TGTGCCAGCAGGCCTCAGGGTGCCAAAAACATTCAGTACTTC.

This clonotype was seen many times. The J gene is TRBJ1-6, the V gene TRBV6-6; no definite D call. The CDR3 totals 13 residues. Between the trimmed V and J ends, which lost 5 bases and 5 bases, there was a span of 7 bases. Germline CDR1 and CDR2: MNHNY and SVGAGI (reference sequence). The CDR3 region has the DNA TGTGCCAGCAGTGCAGCTGATAATTCACCCCTCCACTTT. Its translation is CASSAADNSPLHF.